The clone carrying this TCR beta chain was counted once. The antigen remains unidentified. A read error may be the cause here, since a much bigger clone is one base away. Germline loops: CDR1 WSHSY, CDR2 SAAADI. This CDR3 has 12 amino acids. The authors amplified TCR beta CDR3 regions, and they did so from RNA transcripts for repertoire sequencing. The first-round RT-PCR employed HTBI primers together with the Qiagen OneStep RT-PCR kit. A multiplex PCR was then performed as the second round. TCRdb re-called the multiplex PCR reads with MiXCR, one entry per CDR3 protein. The repertoire consists of around 1.1 million distinct CDR3 sequences, with approximately 35% occurring once and the leading ten covering 11%. This sample was included in a study of Graves' ophthalmopathy and Graves' hyperthyroidism. Overall study findings and caveats: Ophthalmopathy progression was predicted by the model at less than 71% sensitivity and approximately 73% specificity. Using 13 signatures, a model distinguished ophthalmopathy from stable hyperthyroidism, reaching around 85% sensitivity and 81.08% specificity.

This sequence was found in an adult man with Graves' hyperthyroidism. Material: peripheral blood or thyroid tissue (not recorded which). The chain links TRBV10-2 to TRBJ2-7; 7 bases are shared with TRBD1. The CDR3 coding sequence is TGCGCCACCATGACAGGGACCTACAAGCAGTACTTC. It codes for CATMTGTYKQYF.